The present T cell receptor (beta chain) was sequenced within a study of blood T cell repertoires in COVID-19 (TCRdb year 2020). Describing the broader study: Samples covering the acute and convalescent phases of COVID-19 were provided by collaborators in the United States, Italy and Spain. Nearly every sample came with metadata listing a de-identified subject ID, COVID-19 status, age in years and sex. Deeply sampled blood TCRbeta repertoires from subjects exposed to, actively infected with, or recovered from COVID-19 were included in the dataset. The material from the prospective study consisted of cDNA or gDNA derived from T cells, B-cell-depleted T cells, or PBMCs. The repertoires were made available in a free public database intended to serve as a resource for research on the immune response to SARS-CoV-2. Samples came from the ongoing ImmuneRACE study (first 160 participants) plus 1,254 subjects from 6 global collaborators. Where HLA class I and class II types were available, the types were taken from metadata supplied by the sample provider, not from assay-based typing.

With regard to this clone: The antigen it binds to is not known. The input lacks base qualities; no much larger clone sits a single base away.

General conclusions and limits of the study: Clinical and demographic metadata were provided uncurated, with the amount varying by source and participant.

At one collaborating source in Seattle, patients were enrolled during active infection and were followed longitudinally through the course of disease. The collaborating institutions used their own protocols to collect whole blood in K2EDTA tubes. Collaborator samples were shipped for TCRbeta analysis as frozen whole blood, isolated PBMCs, or DNA extracted from either sample type. TCRbeta CDR3 regions were amplified from genomic DNA by means of the immunoSEQ Assay, a bias-controlled multiplex PCR. The study's own analysis went as follows. The number of nucleated cells in each sample was estimated by amplification of reference gene primers within the assay. To quantify the absolute abundance of each unique TCRbeta CDR3 rearrangement, sequence reads were collapsed and filtered. For each sample, productive Simpson clonality was calculated as the square root of Simpson's diversity index over productive rearrangements. In its TCRdb copy, this immuneACCESS table keeps in-frame sequences only and misses some clones. Where compared with another copy, unresolved V genes explain less than half of these, and the others have no known cause. The V and J calls and clone size were taken over from that table, and D and trimming were inferred from the DNA. Counted in this sample were around 210,000 clones; roughly 85% of them appeared once. Clones ranked in the top ten supply approximately 5% of the sample.

Taken from cysteine to phenylalanine, the CDR3 has 16 residues. Only the CDR3 DNA stays, 48 bases, in frame from base 1. Trimming takes 3 bases off V and 5 bases off J; junction bases not matched to a gene: 8. Via the germline V gene, CDR1 is ENHRY and CDR2 SYGVKD. Here the chain combines TRBV10-3 and TRBJ2-3; TRBD1 fits 10 bases in the junction. The receptor was derived from a man aged 50 to 60 with COVID-19, enrolled during active disease. The specimen sequenced was peripheral blood. The CDR3 region reads CAISERQGAGGDTQYF. The nucleotide sequence is TGTGCCATCAGTGAACGACAGGGGGCTGGAGGAGATACGCAGTATTTT.